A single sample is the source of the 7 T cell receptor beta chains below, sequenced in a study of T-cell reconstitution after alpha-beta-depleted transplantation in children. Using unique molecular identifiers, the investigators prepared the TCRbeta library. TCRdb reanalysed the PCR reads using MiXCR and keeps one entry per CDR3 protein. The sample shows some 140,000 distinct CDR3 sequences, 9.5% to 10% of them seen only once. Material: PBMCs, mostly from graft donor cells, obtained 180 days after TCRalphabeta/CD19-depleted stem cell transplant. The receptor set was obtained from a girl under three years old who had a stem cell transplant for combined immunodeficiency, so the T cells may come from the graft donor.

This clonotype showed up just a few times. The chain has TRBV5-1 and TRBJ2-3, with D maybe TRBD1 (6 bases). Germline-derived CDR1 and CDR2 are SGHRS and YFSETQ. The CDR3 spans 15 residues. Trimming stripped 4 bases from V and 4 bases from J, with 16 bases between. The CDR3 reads CASSLSTGRADTQYF. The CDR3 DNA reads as TGCGCCAGCAGCCTATCGACAGGAAGAGCAGATACGCAGTATTTT.

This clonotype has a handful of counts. Here the CDR3 DNA reads TGTGCCAGCAGTCCAAACGCCGGGGGCCCAGATACGCAGTATTTT. It yields the protein CASSPNAGGPDTQYF. The chain couples TRBV27 to TRBJ2-3; either TRBD1 or TRBD2 may supply D (6 bases each). V dropped 5 bases and J dropped 4 bases, with 16 bases sitting between them. Germline-derived CDR1 and CDR2 are MNHEY and SMNVEV (reference sequence). The CDR3 spans 15 residues.

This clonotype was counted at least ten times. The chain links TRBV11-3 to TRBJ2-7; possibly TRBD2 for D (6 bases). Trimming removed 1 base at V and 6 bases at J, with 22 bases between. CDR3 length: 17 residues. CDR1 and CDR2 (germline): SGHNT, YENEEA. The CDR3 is CASSLGRREIGGPEQYF. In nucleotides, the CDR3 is TGTGCCAGCAGCTTAGGTAGGCGGGAAATCGGAGGTCCCGAGCAGTACTTC. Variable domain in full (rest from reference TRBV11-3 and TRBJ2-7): EAGVVQSPRYKIIEKKQPVAFWCNPISGHNTLYWYLQNLGQGPELLIRYENEEAVDDSQLPKDRFSAERLKGVDSTLKIQPAELGDSAVYLCASSLGRREIGGPEQYFGPGTRLTVT.

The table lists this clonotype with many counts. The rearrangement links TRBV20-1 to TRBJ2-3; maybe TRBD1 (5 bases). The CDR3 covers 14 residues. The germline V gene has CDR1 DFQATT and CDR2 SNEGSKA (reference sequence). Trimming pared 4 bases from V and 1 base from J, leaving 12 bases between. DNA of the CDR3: TGCAGTGCTACTAAACAGGTCCGCACAGATACGCAGTATTTT. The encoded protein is CSATKQVRTDTQYF.

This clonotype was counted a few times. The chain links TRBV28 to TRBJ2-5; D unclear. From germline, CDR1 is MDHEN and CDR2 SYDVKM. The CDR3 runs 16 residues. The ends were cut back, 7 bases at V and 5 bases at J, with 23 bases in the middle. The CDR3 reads CASTPVRTRIGETQYF. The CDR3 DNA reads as TGTGCCAGCACCCCTGTCCGGACCCGTATAGGGGAGACCCAGTACTTC.

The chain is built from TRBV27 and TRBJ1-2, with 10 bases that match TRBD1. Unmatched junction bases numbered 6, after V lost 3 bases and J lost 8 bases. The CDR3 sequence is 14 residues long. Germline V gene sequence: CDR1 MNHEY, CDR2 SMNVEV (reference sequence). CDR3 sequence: CASSFRDRGRGYTF. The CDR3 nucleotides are TGTGCCAGCAGTTTCCGGGACAGGGGCAGAGGCTACACCTTC.

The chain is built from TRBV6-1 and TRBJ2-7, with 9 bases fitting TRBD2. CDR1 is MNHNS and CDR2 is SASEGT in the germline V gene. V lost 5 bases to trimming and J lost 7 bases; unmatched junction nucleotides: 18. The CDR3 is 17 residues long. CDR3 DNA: TGTGCCAGCAGTCCCCCTAGGGGCGGGAGGGACCGGTCAGAGCAGTACTTC. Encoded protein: CASSPPRGGRDRSEQYF.